This T cell receptor (beta chain) came from a study of cytomegalovirus exposure and HLA in healthy donors. PCR involved 60 Vbeta and 13 Jbeta primers. Sequenced by immunoSEQ multiplex PCR; TCRdb stores in-frame clones only, minus some. The sample gives around 170,000 clones, 65% to 85% of which show up once; around 3.9% is in the top ten. Study-level findings and limits: The classifier reportedly diagnosed cytomegalovirus status with high specificity and sensitivity.

Comment on this clone: Its specificity is not known.

The CDR3 covers 16 residues. The germline gives CDR1 SGHVS, CDR2 FNYEAQ. The sequencing sample was made of PBMCs. The V and J genes are TRBV7-6 and TRBJ2-5; 8 bases match TRBD1. The better agreement between TRBJ2-7 and the DNA end casts doubt on the J call. The origin of this receptor is a man aged 45-60 years in good health and CMV-seronegative. CDR3 in amino acids: CASSERQGPGGYEQYF. The CDR3 DNA reads TGTGCCAGCAGCGAAAGACAGGGGCCGGGTGGCTACGAGCAGTACTTC.